These 18 T cell receptor beta chains originate from one sample sequenced in a study of shared clonotypes between healthy human individuals. Repertoires were generated with immunoSEQ multiplex PCR, while TCRdb's copy carries only in-frame clones and drops some. This table holds under 850,000 clones, roughly 72% found once. Specimen: memory CD4+ T cells sorted from blood. The subset: CD45RA-negative fraction. The receptor set was obtained from a woman under 40 in good health.

The rearrangement uses TRBV27 and TRBJ1-5; 8 bases fit TRBD1. This CDR3 region has 14 residues. Losses at the gene ends were 5 bases for V and 3 bases for J; bases not matched to a gene: 3. CDR1 and CDR2 from the germline V gene are MNHEY and SMNVEV (reference sequence). In DNA form, the CDR3 reads TGTGCCAGCAGTCAGACAGGGGTCAATCAGCCCCAGCATTTT. This gives the protein CASSQTGVNQPQHF.

The chain combines TRBV15 with TRBJ2-1; 12 positions match TRBD2. The CDR3 sequence is 16 residues long. Trimming took 3 bases from V and 7 from J; bases not matched to a gene: 7. Germline-derived CDR1 and CDR2 are LNHNV and YYDKDF (reference sequence). The CDR3 DNA sequence: TGTGCCACCAGCAGGGATACTAGCGGGAGGTCTAATGAGCAGTTCTTC. Translation: CATSRDTSGRSNEQFF.

The chain employs TRBV28 and TRBJ2-1, with TRBD1 matching 8 bases. V lost 7 bases and J lost 6; bases outside the gene matches: 11. Germline lookup yields CDR1 MDHEN and CDR2 SYDVKM. The CDR3 runs to 15 residues. The CDR3 coding sequence is TGTGCCAGCAAGACGGACAGGGTTTCATTCAATGAGCAGTTCTTC. This encodes CASKTDRVSFNEQFF.

The rearrangement links TRBV19 to TRBJ1-5; 7 positions agree with TRBD1. Germline V CDR1 and CDR2: LNHDA, SQIVND (reference sequence). This CDR3 is built from 15 residues. Trimming took 3 bases from V and 3 from J; bases not matched to a gene: 5. CDR3 sequence reads: CASSISQGDNQPQHF. The CDR3 DNA reads TGTGCCAGTAGTATCTCCCAGGGGGACAATCAGCCCCAGCATTTT.

This clone was seen a few times. This rearrangement joins TRBV7-3 to TRBJ1-1; 9 bases line up with TRBD1. CDR1 and CDR2 from the germline V gene are SGHTA and FQGTGA. With 5 bases clipped from V and 8 bases from J, the junction kept 12 bases outside the gene matches. This CDR3 has 15 residues. The CDR3 is CASSAKTGGLYEAFF. The CDR3 nucleotides are TGTGCCAGCAGCGCGAAAACAGGGGGCCTTTACGAAGCTTTCTTT.

The CDR3 coding sequence is TGTGCCAGCAGTTTGGGGGGTGAGGTTTATAACTTACTTAAAACGGAAGATACGCAGTATTTT. This codes for CASSLGGEVYNLLKTEDTQYF. This sequence joins TRBV27 and TRBJ2-3; TRBD2 is a possible D gene (6 bases). CDR1 MNHEY and CDR2 SMNVEV come from the germline V gene (reference sequence). This CDR3 spans 21 amino acids. V was cut by 3 bases and J by 5 bases, with 33 bases left in between.

The CDR3 coding sequence is TGTGCCAGCAGCGTGAGGGGTTCCCAAGAGACCCAGTACTTC. Protein sequence: CASSVRGSQETQYF. The rearrangement uses TRBV9 and TRBJ2-5, with D possibly being TRBD1 or TRBD2 (5 bases each). This CDR3 has 14 amino acids. Germline V gene data show CDR1 as SGDLS and CDR2 as YYNGEE. The germline V and J ends were trimmed by 2 bases and 1 base, with 9 bases remaining between them. The full variable domain, completed using reference TRBV9 and TRBJ2-5, is DSGVTQTPKHLITATGQRVTLRCSPRSGDLSVYWYQQSLDQGLQFLIQYYNGEERAKGNILERFSAQQFPDLHSELNLSSLELGDSALYFCASSVRGSQETQYFGPGTRLLVL.

This clone has a single count. The chain employs TRBV10-3 and TRBJ2-2, with D perhaps TRBD2 (5 bases). Germline V gene data show CDR1 as ENHRY and CDR2 as SYGVKD. This CDR3 comprises 18 residues. V dropped 3 bases and J dropped 6 bases, with 23 bases sitting between them. CDR3 sequence: CAISDPTFKRRLSGELFF. The CDR3 DNA reads as TGTGCCATCAGTGACCCCACTTTCAAGCGAAGACTATCCGGGGAGCTGTTTTTT.

The rearrangement joins TRBV28 to TRBJ2-7, with a weak D call TRBD2 (5 bases). The germline V and J ends were trimmed by 6 bases and 0 bases, with 15 bases remaining between them. This CDR3 is built from 15 residues. Germline CDR1 MDHEN, CDR2 SYDVKM. CDR3 residues: CASSRSGKSSYEQYF. The CDR3 nucleotides read TGTGCCAGCAGCCGGAGCGGTAAGAGCTCCTACGAGCAGTACTTC.

The chain employs TRBV28 and TRBJ2-7; tentative D call: TRBD1 (5 bases). Germline values: CDR1 MDHEN, CDR2 SYDVKM. This CDR3 contains 16 residues. V lost 5 bases, J lost 3 bases, and 20 bases lay in between. This chain's CDR3 is CASSPSQGSHRYEQYF. The CDR3 nucleotides are TGTGCCAGCAGTCCATCCCAGGGCAGTCATCGCTACGAGCAGTACTTC. The complete variable domain, with remaining parts taken from reference TRBV28 and TRBJ2-7, reads DVKVTQSSRYLVKRTGEKVFLECVQDMDHENMFWYRQDPGLGLRLIYFSYDVKMKEKGDIPEGYSVSREKKERFSLILESASTNQTSMYLCASSPSQGSHRYEQYFGPGTRLTVT.

This chain links TRBV27 with TRBJ1-5, with D possibly being TRBD1 (5 bases). Germline values: CDR1 MNHEY, CDR2 SMNVEV (reference sequence). With 4 bases removed from V and 6 bases from J, the gap between germline ends came to 10 bases. The CDR3 has 13 residues. The CDR3 bases are TGTGCCAGCAGTTCTATAGGGGCTCAGCCCCAGCATTTT. Translated, it gives CASSSIGAQPQHF.

The CDR3 bases are TGTGCCAGCACAAACATCCGCGGAACCTACAATGAGCAGTTCTTC. Protein product: CASTNIRGTYNEQFF. This chain links TRBV6-1 with TRBJ2-1; D gene ambiguous. Trimming removed 7 bases from V and 2 bases from J, with 15 bases in between. This CDR3 spans 15 amino acids. CDR1 and CDR2 from the germline V gene are MNHNS and SASEGT.

The gene calls are TRBV28 and TRBJ1-3; the D gene is possibly TRBD1 (5 bases). CDR1 is MDHEN, CDR2 SYDVKM, per germline. Trimming took off 3 bases at V and 3 bases at J, with 12 bases between the two ends. The CDR3 runs to 15 residues. This chain's CDR3 is CASSFRGASGNTIYF. The CDR3 region has the DNA TGTGCCAGCAGTTTTAGGGGCGCGAGTGGAAACACCATATATTTT.

A few counts support this clone. CDR3 loop: CASSYWGGGNTEAFF. The CDR3 region has the DNA TGTGCCAGCAGTTACTGGGGAGGGGGGAACACTGAAGCTTTCTTT. The V and J genes are TRBV6-5 and TRBJ1-1, with D maybe TRBD1 (6 bases). This CDR3 contains 15 residues. The germline CDR1 and CDR2 sequences are MNHEY and SVGAGI. Trimming pared 1 base from V and 1 base from J, leaving 10 bases between.

CDR3 nucleotide sequence: TGTGCCAGCAGCCCATCACTCGGGGCAGGGGGCAATGAGCAGTTCTTC. Amino acids: CASSPSLGAGGNEQFF. V is TRBV9 and J is TRBJ2-1; 7 positions agree with TRBD1. CDR1 SGDLS and CDR2 YYNGEE come from the germline V gene. The J segment lost 6 bases and the V segment lost 4 bases, leaving 13 bases of the junction unmatched. The CDR3 has 16 amino acids.

The chain combines TRBV5-5 with TRBJ2-2, with 10 bases fitting TRBD1. CDR1 and CDR2 from the germline V gene are SGHKS and YYEKEE (reference sequence). The CDR3 sequence is 16 residues long. J lost 0 bases, V lost 2 bases, and 1 base had no gene match. In nucleotides, the CDR3 is TGTGCCAGCAGCTTTGGACAGGGGGCGAACACCGGGGAGCTGTTTTTT. This translates into CASSFGQGANTGELFF.

About this clone itself: This CDR3 is also generated by other DNA sequences in the sample. V usage is TRBV13 and J usage is TRBJ2-7, with 7 bases that match TRBD2. The CDR3 loop spans 16 amino acids. Germline loops: CDR1 PRHDT, CDR2 FYEKMQ (reference sequence). V lost 0 bases and J lost 5; bases outside the gene matches: 10. The CDR3 reads CASSLGHSGRENEQYF. The DNA of the CDR3 is TGTGCCAGCAGCTTAGGCCATTCTGGGAGGGAAAACGAGCAGTACTTC.

V and J are TRBV12-5 and TRBJ1-2; D perhaps matches TRBD1 (5 bases). Trimming stripped 5 bases from V and 4 bases from J, with 41 bases between. The CDR3 is 23 residues long. Germline V gene sequence: CDR1 LGHNT, CDR2 FRNRAP. CDR3 DNA: TGTGCTAGTGGTGAGTCGGATTTGCAGGGAAAGACCTATGGGCAGGGAAAGACCTATGGCTACACCTTC. Translated: CASGESDLQGKTYGQGKTYGYTF.